The 5 T cell receptor beta chains in this list originate from one sample, sequenced in a study of radiotherapy plus CTLA-4 blockade in lung cancer. The repertoire was sequenced with immunoSEQ multiplex PCR; TCRdb's copy has only in-frame clones and lacks some. The data contain 65,000 to 70,000 clones, around 80% of them singletons. The specimen comprised peripheral blood, sampled from a patient treated with radiotherapy plus ipilimumab. The receptors were gathered from a human donor with non-small cell lung cancer who had a complete response to radiotherapy plus ipilimumab.

This sequence joins TRBV2 and TRBJ1-2; TRBD1 is a possible D gene (5 bases). CDR3 length: 16 amino acids. Germline V gene sequence: CDR1 SNHLY, CDR2 FYNNEI. V dropped 0 bases and J dropped 1 base, with 12 bases sitting between them. The CDR3 protein is CASSEAEGLVNYGYTF. Written as DNA, the CDR3 is TGTGCCAGCAGTGAAGCGGAGGGACTGGTTAACTATGGCTACACCTTC.

The gene calls are TRBV10-3 and TRBJ1-5, with 9 bases identical to TRBD1. The CDR3 spans 18 residues. Germline V lookup: CDR1 ENHRY, CDR2 SYGVKD. Losses at the gene ends were 3 bases for V and 0 bases for J; bases not matched to a gene: 9. The CDR3: CAISDPEGTGHSNQPQHF. The CDR3 DNA reads as TGTGCCATCAGTGATCCCGAAGGGACAGGGCATAGCAATCAGCCCCAGCATTTT.

The rearrangement links TRBV7-6 to TRBJ2-3; D is ambiguous. Germline CDR1 is SGHVS and CDR2 is FNYEAQ. The CDR3 runs to 12 residues. Deletions cut 0 bases from V and 2 bases from J, with 0 bases between. As DNA, the CDR3 is TGTGCCAGCAGCTTAGCCACAGATACGCAGTATTTT. It yields the protein CASSLATDTQYF.

CDR3: CASSVATAGGFNEQFF. CDR3 in DNA: TGTGCCAGCAGCGTAGCTACGGCGGGAGGGTTCAATGAGCAGTTCTTC. V gene TRBV9 combines with J gene TRBJ2-1, with 9 bases matching TRBD2. Germline-derived CDR1 and CDR2 are SGDLS and YYNGEE. V shed 0 bases and J 6 bases; nucleotides not matched to a gene: 7. The CDR3 totals 16 residues.

The chain employs TRBV5-6 and TRBJ1-2; 7 bases fit TRBD1. This CDR3 contains 12 residues. Germline trimming cut 4 bases from V and 3 bases from J; bases unmatched to any gene: 0. CDR1 SGHDT and CDR2 YYEEEE come from the germline V gene. CDR3 bases: TGTGCCAGCAGCCAGGGGGACTATGGCTACACCTTC. This sequence encodes CASSQGDYGYTF.